The clone carrying this T cell receptor (beta chain) was counted only a few times. What it recognizes is unknown. Within the sample, other DNA sequences also encode this same CDR3. The repertoire was sequenced with immunoSEQ multiplex PCR; TCRdb's copy has only in-frame clones and lacks some. The sample records 50,000 to 60,000 clones, roughly 90% being singletons. This entry comes from a study of OX40 agonist ivuxolimab in advanced cancers. Looking at the study overall: An anti-OX40 (CD134) antibody with agonistic activity, ivuxolimab, was administered to patients.

Germline V gene data show CDR1 as MNHEY and CDR2 as SVGAGI. Trimming took off 6 bases at V and 0 bases at J, with 9 bases between the two ends. CDR3 length equals 13 residues. General study findings and limits: Dosing at 0.1 to 3.0 mg/kg was accompanied by clonal expansion of CD4+ and CD8+ blood T cells by week 6. The study found that CD8+ T cells averaged more expanded clones than CD4+.

This sequence joins TRBV6-5 and TRBJ2-7; D call uncertain. Sequencing used CD4+ or CD8+ T cells sorted from blood, obtained in a trial of the OX40 agonist ivuxolimab. The origin of this receptor is an adult with an advanced solid tumor such as melanoma, head and neck, liver or kidney cancer. The CDR3 sequence is CASSRANSYEQYF. The CDR3 coding sequence is TGTGCCAGCAGCCGGGCAAACTCCTACGAGCAGTACTTC.